The 21 T cell receptor beta chains reported below all come from one sample, sequenced in a study of T cells in tumors after PD-1 blockade. The repertoire was sequenced with immunoSEQ multiplex PCR; TCRdb's copy has only in-frame clones and lacks some. Among approximately 60,000 clones, over 75% were seen once, and the ten largest hold around an eighth. This material consisted of PBMCs, taken before anti-PD-1 treatment. The origin of the receptors is a human donor with basal cell carcinoma.

The chain recombines TRBV13 with TRBJ1-1, with D perhaps TRBD1 (6 bases). The length of the CDR3 is 16 residues. The germline V gene encodes CDR1 PRHDT and CDR2 FYEKMQ (reference sequence). V lost 5 bases and J lost 1, with 17 bases in between. Here the CDR3 DNA reads TGTGCCAGCAGCCATAGGAGGGGGGCGGAGAACACTGAAGCTTTCTTT. Translated, it gives CASSHRRGAENTEAFF.

This clone has a handful of counts. The V and J genes are TRBV10-3 and TRBJ1-2; no definite D call. Per germline, CDR1 ENHRY and CDR2 SYGVKD. CDR3 length: 14 residues. Trimming stripped 4 bases from V and 4 bases from J, with 13 bases between. The CDR3 region is CAISVTGYSYGYTF. CDR3 bases: TGTGCCATCAGTGTCACCGGGTATAGCTATGGCTACACCTTC.

The V and J genes are TRBV6-5 and TRBJ2-2, with a possible D match to TRBD1 (6 bases). Per the germline V gene, CDR1 is MNHEY and CDR2 is SVGAGI. Deletions cut 8 bases from V and 1 base from J, with 11 bases between. The CDR3 runs to 14 residues. The CDR3 here is CASYWGQNTGELFF. The CDR3 DNA follows: TGTGCCAGCTATTGGGGACAGAACACCGGGGAGCTGTTTTTT.

V is TRBV6-5 and J is TRBJ1-3, with D unclear. The CDR3 is 15 residues long. V lost 8 bases and J 0 bases, leaving 14 bases between the germline ends. Germline assignment: CDR1 MNHEY and CDR2 SVGAGI. CDR3 DNA: TGTGCCAGCCAGGAGACTCCAACCTCTGGAAACACCATATATTTT. Encoded protein: CASQETPTSGNTIYF.

The gene calls are TRBV9 and TRBJ1-1; D gene uncertain. Deletions cut 0 bases from V and 5 bases from J, with 8 bases between. The germline V gene has CDR1 SGDLS and CDR2 YYNGEE. This CDR3 has 13 amino acids. CDR3 region: CASSVEDRTEAFF. The CDR3 DNA reads as TGTGCCAGCAGCGTAGAAGATCGGACTGAAGCTTTCTTT.

The chain links TRBV5-1 to TRBJ2-2; D not certain. Per germline, CDR1 SGHRS and CDR2 YFSETQ. Trimming removed 0 bases at V and 6 bases at J, with 6 bases between. This CDR3 comprises 13 residues. CDR3 DNA sequence: TGCGCCAGCAGCTTGGGTAGGGCCGGGGAGCTGTTTTTT. This translates into CASSLGRAGELFF.

This chain connects TRBV27 to TRBJ1-1; 8 bases align to TRBD1. Unmatched junction bases numbered 2, after V lost 3 bases and J lost 2 bases. CDR3 size: 14 residues. CDR1 MNHEY and CDR2 SMNVEV come from the germline V gene (reference sequence). CDR3 loop: CASSFGQGNTEAFF. The CDR3 DNA follows: TGTGCCAGCAGTTTCGGACAGGGAAACACTGAAGCTTTCTTT.

This clone occurred a few times. This chain joins TRBV30 and TRBJ2-2, with 10 bases aligning to TRBD1. The CDR3 has 16 amino acids. The germline V gene encodes CDR1 GTSNPN and CDR2 SVGIG (reference sequence). With V trimmed by 0 bases and J by 5 bases, 6 bases remained unmatched. The CDR3 loop is CAWSVSRTGGTGELFF. CDR3 nucleotide sequence: TGTGCCTGGAGTGTCTCGAGGACAGGGGGGACCGGGGAGCTGTTTTTT.

The chain employs TRBV4-1 and TRBJ1-2; weak D call: TRBD1 (6 bases). The ends were cut back, 3 bases at V and 4 bases at J, with 9 bases in the middle. Germline CDR1 and CDR2: MGHRA and YSYEKL. CDR3 size: 13 residues. The CDR3 here is CASSHGGSYGYTF. CDR3 coding DNA: TGCGCCAGCAGCCACGGGGGCTCCTATGGCTACACCTTC.

The J gene is TRBJ2-1, the V gene TRBV5-1; D call uncertain. CDR1 SGHRS and CDR2 YFSETQ come from the germline V gene. Trimming took 1 base from V and 0 from J, leaving 11 bases between them. The CDR3 totals 16 residues. CDR3 in amino acids: CASSLNVGSSYNEQFF. The CDR3 bases are TGCGCCAGCAGCTTGAACGTGGGCAGCTCCTACAATGAGCAGTTCTTC.

This chain connects TRBV30 to TRBJ2-1; D may match TRBD1 or TRBD2 (5 bases each). The CDR3 contains 11 residues. Per the germline V gene, CDR1 is GTSNPN and CDR2 is SVGIG (reference sequence). V lost 1 base, J lost 7 bases, and 5 bases lay in between. Written as DNA, the CDR3 is TGTGCCTGGAGTGGGGGGAATGAGCAGTTCTTC. Protein product: CAWSGGNEQFF.

The rearrangement links TRBV7-9 to TRBJ2-1, with D uncertain. This CDR3 is 14 amino acids long. Germline V gene lookup returns CDR1 SEHNR and CDR2 FQNEAQ (reference sequence). The germline V and J ends were trimmed by 2 bases and 1 base, with 6 bases remaining between them. The CDR3 bases are TGTGCCAGCAGCTTAACAGTTTCCTACAATGAGCAGTTCTTC. It translates to CASSLTVSYNEQFF. The whole variable domain, filled in from reference TRBV7-9 and TRBJ2-1, reads DTGVSQNPRHKITKRGQNVTFRCDPISEHNRLYWYRQTLGQGPEFLTYFQNEAQLEKSRLLSDRFSAERPKGSFSTLEIQRTEQGDSAMYLCASSLTVSYNEQFFGPGTRLTVL.

The chain recombines TRBV7-2 with TRBJ2-3; 12 nucleotides line up with TRBD2. This CDR3 contains 19 residues. The V gene's germline CDR1 is SGHTA and CDR2 FQGNSA. J gave up 0 bases and V 4 bases, and 11 bases lay outside the gene matches. CDR3 nucleotide sequence: TGTGCCAGCAGCTCTAGACTAGCGGGGGCCCGGAGTAGCACAGATACGCAGTATTTT. Amino acid sequence: CASSSRLAGARSSTDTQYF.

In DNA, the CDR3 is TGTGCCAGCAGCTCGTCCTCCGGGGGGGCCAGTGGGCAGTTCTTC. It is translated as CASSSSSGGASGQFF. The chain is built from TRBV7-2 and TRBJ2-1; 8 bases align to TRBD2. Germline V gives CDR1 SGHTA, CDR2 FQGNSA. V was clipped by 4 bases and J by 12 bases; unmatched bases: 14. The CDR3 contains 15 residues. The variable domain in full, with the rest retrieved from reference TRBV7-2 and TRBJ2-1, is GAGVSQSPSNKVTEKGKDVELRCDPISGHTALYWYRQSLGQGLEFLIYFQGNSAPDKSGLPSDRFSAERTGGSVSTLTIQRTQQEDSAVYLCASSSSSGGASGQFFGPGTRLTVL.

This chain connects TRBV21-1 to TRBJ1-6; TRBD1 was called by the table and not checked on the DNA. TRBV21-1 is termed a pseudogene. The CDR3 has 15 residues. CDR3 coding DNA: TGTGCCAGCAGCAATGACAGGAGGTATAATTCACCCCTCCACTTT. Its protein product is CASSNDRRYNSPLHF.

The V call is TRBV29-1, the J call TRBJ1-1; the D gene is possibly TRBD1 (5 bases). V lost 4 bases, J lost 1 base, and 10 bases lay in between. CDR3 length: 13 residues. Germline V gene sequence: CDR1 SQVTM, CDR2 ANQGSEA. CDR3 nucleotides: TGCAGCGTTGTCTGGGGCGAGAACACTGAAGCTTTCTTT. Translated: CSVVWGENTEAFF.

The chain recombines TRBV7-2 with TRBJ2-5; a possible D gene is TRBD2 (5 bases). Germline V gives CDR1 SGHTA, CDR2 FQGNSA. The CDR3 spans 15 residues. Trimming stripped 5 bases from V and 5 bases from J, with 18 bases between. CDR3 amino acids: CASSQKGMGGETQYF. The CDR3 nucleotides read TGTGCCAGCAGCCAAAAGGGTATGGGCGGGGAGACCCAGTACTTC.

This rearrangement joins TRBV12-3 or TRBV12-4 to TRBJ2-7, with D tentatively TRBD1 (5 bases). The germline V and J ends were trimmed by 4 bases and 9 bases, with 16 bases remaining between them. This CDR3 is built from 13 residues. This chain's CDR3 is CASSSARVGVQYF. The CDR3 coding sequence is TGTGCCAGCAGTTCGGCCAGGGTAGGCGTGCAGTACTTC.

This clone was counted between two and nine times. The genes are TRBV19 and TRBJ2-1; tentatively, D is TRBD1 (6 bases). Germline V lookup: CDR1 LNHDA, CDR2 SQIVND (reference sequence). Trimming stripped 4 bases from V and 8 bases from J, with 12 bases between. The CDR3 loop spans 13 amino acids. CDR3 sequence: CASSTIQGDEQFF. CDR3 nucleotide sequence: TGTGCCAGTAGTACGATACAGGGCGATGAGCAGTTCTTC. Drawing the rest from reference TRBV19 and TRBJ2-1, the complete variable domain is DGGITQSPKYLFRKEGQNVTLSCEQNLNHDAMYWYRQDPGQGLRLIYYSQIVNDFQKGDIAEGYSVSREKKESFPLTVTSAQKNPTAFYLCASSTIQGDEQFFGPGTRLTVL.

The V call is TRBV19, the J call TRBJ2-6, with D perhaps matching TRBD2 (5 bases). The V gene lost 8 bases and the J gene lost 0 bases, with 20 bases spanning the gap. The CDR3 totals 18 residues. Germline V gene data show CDR1 as LNHDA and CDR2 as SQIVND (reference sequence). The CDR3 sequence is CASARGGSTISGANVLTF. The CDR3 nucleotides read TGTGCCAGTGCCCGGGGTGGCAGTACAATCTCTGGGGCCAACGTCCTGACTTTC.

The rearrangement joins TRBV12-3 or TRBV12-4 to TRBJ1-5, with D uncertain. V was cut by 2 bases and J by 5 bases, with 7 bases left in between. The CDR3 is made up of 13 amino acids. The CDR3 coding sequence is TGTGCCAGCAGTTTACGGGGTGATCAGCCCCAGCATTTT. It translates to CASSLRGDQPQHF.